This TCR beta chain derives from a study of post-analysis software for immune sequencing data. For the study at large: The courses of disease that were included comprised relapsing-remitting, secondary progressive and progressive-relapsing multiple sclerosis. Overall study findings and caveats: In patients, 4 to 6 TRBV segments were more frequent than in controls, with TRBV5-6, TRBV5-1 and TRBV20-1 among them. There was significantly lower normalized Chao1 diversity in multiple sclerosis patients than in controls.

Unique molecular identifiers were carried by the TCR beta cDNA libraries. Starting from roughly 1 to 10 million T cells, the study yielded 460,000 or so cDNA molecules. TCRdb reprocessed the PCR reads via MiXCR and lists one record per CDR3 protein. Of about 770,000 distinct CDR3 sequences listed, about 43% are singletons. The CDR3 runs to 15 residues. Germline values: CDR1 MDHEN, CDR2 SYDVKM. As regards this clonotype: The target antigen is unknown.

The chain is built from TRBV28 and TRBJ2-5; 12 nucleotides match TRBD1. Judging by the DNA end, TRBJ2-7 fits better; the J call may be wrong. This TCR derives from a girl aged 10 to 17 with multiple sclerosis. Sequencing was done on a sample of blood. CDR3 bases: TGTGCCAGCAGTTTACCGGGACAGGGGGCAAGCGAGCAGTACTTC. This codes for CASSLPGQGASEQYF.